Sequencing of this TCR beta chain was carried out in a study of blood T cell repertoires in COVID-19 (dated by TCRdb to 2020 to 2022). General notes on the study: Samples covering the acute and convalescent phases of COVID-19 were provided by collaborators in the United States, Italy and Spain. The prospective study material was composed of cDNA or gDNA derived from T cells, B-cell-depleted T cells, or PBMCs. Subjects who had been exposed to COVID-19, were actively infected with it, or had recovered from it provided the deeply sampled blood TCRbeta repertoires that made up the dataset. A freely available public database, intended as a resource for researchers studying the immune response to SARS-CoV-2, is where the repertoires were released. Samples came from the ongoing ImmuneRACE study (first 160 participants) plus 1,254 subjects from 6 global collaborators. A de-identified subject ID, COVID-19 status, age in years and sex were almost always included in the sample metadata. Where available, HLA class I and class II types were taken from metadata supplied by the sample provider and were not determined by assay-based typing.

General findings and caveats noted by the study authors: Clinical and demographic metadata were provided uncurated, with the amount varying by source and participant.

The junction carries 6 bases between V and J, which are trimmed by 0 bases and 4 bases respectively. The CDR1 and CDR2 encoded by the germline V gene are SGHTA and FQGNSA. The CDR3, cysteine through phenylalanine, is 13 amino acids long. CDR3 DNA only is kept here, 39 bases in frame from base 1. The immunoSEQ Assay, a bias-controlled multiplex PCR, was used to amplify TCRbeta CDR3 regions from genomic DNA. From the authors' description of their analysis: The number of nucleated cells in each sample was estimated from the amplification of reference gene primers within the assay. To quantify the absolute abundance of each unique TCRbeta CDR3 rearrangement, sequence reads were collapsed and filtered. For each sample, productive Simpson clonality was calculated as the square root of Simpson's diversity index over productive rearrangements. The clones in this table, taken by TCRdb from immuneACCESS, are in-frame only. Not every clone is retained; where verified, under half of the shortfall comes from an unresolved V gene, and the cause of the rest is unknown. Clonal size and the V and J genes are those of that table, whereas D and trimming came from the DNA. Recorded for this sample are about 300,000 clones; just under 90% of them occurred a single time. 1.5% to 2% of the sample goes to the ten largest clones.

One collaborating source in Seattle enrolled patients during active infection and followed them longitudinally through the course of disease. The collaborating institutions used their own protocols to collect whole blood in K2EDTA tubes. For TCRbeta analysis, collaborators shipped samples in one of three forms: frozen whole blood, isolated PBMCs, or DNA extracted from either of those sample types. Turning to this clone: Its binding antigen is unknown. No base-level quality is on record; no much larger clone is a single base apart.

Source material: peripheral blood. The chain joins TRBV7-2 to TRBJ2-5, with the D gene too uncertain to name. This receptor was taken from a woman in her twenties or thirties with COVID-19, enrolled during active disease. CDR3 sequence: CASSLAHVETQYF. The nucleotides read TGTGCCAGCAGCTTAGCACACGTAGAGACCCAGTACTTC.